The rows below give T cell receptor beta chains drawn from one sample of a study of OX40 agonist ivuxolimab in advanced cancers. Libraries were prepared by immunoSEQ multiplex PCR; TCRdb keeps only in-frame clonotypes and omits some of them. The repertoire holds 90,000 to 120,000 clones, with approximately 90% as singletons. The specimen comprised CD4+ or CD8+ T cells sorted from blood, sampled in a trial of the OX40 agonist ivuxolimab. These receptors all come from an adult with an advanced solid tumor such as melanoma, head and neck, liver or kidney cancer. CDR3s include the opening cysteine and the closing phenylalanine or tryptophan. D genes are given only for firm matches. Clone size appears in some rows only: once, few, many, or a class for an expanded clone.

clone_size j_call v_call d_call cdr3_nt cdr3_aa
- TRBJ2-7 TRBV4-2 - TGTGCCAGCAGCTTGGAGCGGAACTCCTACGAGCAGTACTTC CASSLERNSYEQYF
- TRBJ2-1 TRBV6-4 TRBD2 TGTGCCAGCAGTGACTCGCCTAGCGGGAGCTACAATGAGCAGTTCTTC CASSDSPSGSYNEQFF
- TRBJ1-2 TRBV19 TRBD1 TGTGCCAGTAGTCCCGACAGGGTCAATGGCTACACCTTC CASSPDRVNGYTF
- TRBJ2-3 TRBV6-5 TRBD2 TGTGCCAGCAGTTGGGGGGGGTCGGGCACAGATACGCAGTATTTT CASSWGGSGTDTQYF
- TRBJ2-7 TRBV11-2 TRBD2 TGTGCCAGCAGGCCGGGACTAGCTTCCCACGAGCAGTACTTC CASRPGLASHEQYF
- TRBJ1-5 TRBV16 - TGTGCCAGCAGCCAATCGTCCCAGTATCAGCCCCAGCATTTT CASSQSSQYQPQHF
once TRBJ2-6 TRBV9 TRBD1 TGTGCCAGCAGCGGGGCCGGGACAGTCCTCTCTGGGGCCAACGTCCTGACTTTC CASSGAGTVLSGANVLTF
- TRBJ2-3 TRBV7-9 - TGTGCCAGCCGTCAAATAGGCGCAGATACGCAGTATTTT CASRQIGADTQYF
- TRBJ2-5 TRBV7-9 - TGTGCCAGCAGCTCAAGCAATGTAGAGACCCAGTACTTC CASSSSNVETQYF
- TRBJ2-5 TRBV19 - TGTGCCAGTAGCCCCCAGGGGGGAGAGACCCAGTACTTC CASSPQGGETQYF
- TRBJ2-3 TRBV11-3 - TGTGCCAGCAGCCAGGGAGGACCGTTGGCAGATACGCAGTATTTT CASSQGGPLADTQYF
- TRBJ2-3 TRBV5-4 - TGTGCCAGCAGCCCCACAGGGTTTGGGTCAGATACGCAGTATTTT CASSPTGFGSDTQYF
- TRBJ1-2 TRBV6-5 - TGTGCCAGCAGCCTCGACAGGTCCTATGGCTACACCTTC CASSLDRSYGYTF
once TRBJ1-1 TRBV5-4 TRBD1 TGTGCCAGCAGCCAAACAGGGGGAATTAACACTGAAGCTTTCTTT CASSQTGGINTEAFF
- TRBJ2-7 TRBV4-1 TRBD2 TGCGCCAGCAGCCAAGATCAGGTTAGCGGGGGAGTAAACTACGAGCAGTACTTC CASSQDQVSGGVNYEQYF
- TRBJ1-1 TRBV30 - TGTGCCTGGAAACCCCGCGGGGGGGGTTTTGCTACTGAAGCTTTCTTT CAWKPRGGGFATEAFF
- TRBJ2-7 TRBV7-2 TRBD2 TGTGCCAGCAGCTTAAGTGCTAGCGGGATTGAGCAGTACTTC CASSLSASGIEQYF
- TRBJ2-7 TRBV9 - TGTGCCAGCAGCCCAGACGGGGTATACGAGCAGTACTTC CASSPDGVYEQYF
- TRBJ1-3 TRBV11-3 - TGTGCCAGCAGCTTAGCAGGGGCTGGAAACACCATATATTTT CASSLAGAGNTIYF
- TRBJ2-7 TRBV6-5 TRBD1 TGTGCCAGCAGTTACACCTTCGGACAGGCCTCCTACGAGCAGTACTTC CASSYTFGQASYEQYF
- TRBJ2-2 TRBV5-1 - TGCGCCAGCAGCTTGGCCGGAGGCGGGGAGCTGTTTTTT CASSLAGGGELFF
- TRBJ2-5 TRBV5-1 - TGCGCCAGCAGCCCGCCGGGACTTGAGGAGACCCAGTACTTC CASSPPGLEETQYF
- TRBJ2-5 TRBV5-4 - TGTGCCAGCAGCTCCCCAACCGGACCTGTCCGGGAGACCCAGTACTTC CASSSPTGPVRETQYF
- TRBJ2-5 TRBV6-1 - TGTGCCAGCATCGCGGTCGGGGGCGCGGGGGAGACCCAGTACTTC CASIAVGGAGETQYF
- TRBJ2-7 TRBV6-1 - TGTGCCAGCAGTTCCGGGCAGTCCTACGAGCAGTACTTC CASSSGQSYEQYF